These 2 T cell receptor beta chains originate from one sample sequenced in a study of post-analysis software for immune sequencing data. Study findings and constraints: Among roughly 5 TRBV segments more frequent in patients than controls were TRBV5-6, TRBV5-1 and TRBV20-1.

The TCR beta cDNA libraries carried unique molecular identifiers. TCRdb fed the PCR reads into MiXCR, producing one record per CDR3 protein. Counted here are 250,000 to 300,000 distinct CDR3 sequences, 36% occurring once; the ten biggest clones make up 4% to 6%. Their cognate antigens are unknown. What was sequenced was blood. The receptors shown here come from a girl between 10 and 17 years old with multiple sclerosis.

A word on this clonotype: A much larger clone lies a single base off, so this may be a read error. DNA for the CDR3: TGTGCCAGCAGCCCCCGGGACAACCTGAACACTGAAGCTTTCTTT. This translates into CASSPRDNLNTEAFF. The chain joins TRBV7-9 to TRBJ1-1; possible D gene TRBD1, 6 bases. Between the trimmed V and J ends, which lost 5 bases and 0 bases, there was a span of 13 bases. The CDR3 is 15 residues long. CDR1 and CDR2 (germline): SEHNR, FQNEAQ (reference sequence).

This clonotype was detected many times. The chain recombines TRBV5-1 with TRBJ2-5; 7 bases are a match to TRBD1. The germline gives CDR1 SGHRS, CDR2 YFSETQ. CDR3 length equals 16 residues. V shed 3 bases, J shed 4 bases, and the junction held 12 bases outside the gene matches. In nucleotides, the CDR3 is TGCGCCAGCAGCTCTTCAGGGGGATCGGTCCTAGAGACCCAGTACTTC. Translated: CASSSSGGSVLETQYF.